This T cell receptor (beta chain) was identified during a study of T cells in Graves' hyperthyroidism and ophthalmopathy. The patients, who ranged from 18 to 65 in age, presented with newly diagnosed hyperthyroidism lasting under 2 months. Thyroid ultrasound and orbital computed tomography, with clinical symptoms and serum thyroxine and TRAb, informed diagnoses. The CDR3 extends over 13 amino acids. V lost 5 bases, J lost 2 bases, and 5 bases stayed unmatched. Germline V gene data show CDR1 as DFQATT and CDR2 as SNEGSKA (reference sequence). As for this clonotype: It may be a read error: a sequence one base away is much more abundant.

The investigators amplified TCR beta CDR3 regions from RNA transcripts. Using the HTBI primer set, a first-round RT-PCR was run on the TCR CDR3. TCRdb independently ran MiXCR on the multiplex PCR reads; one entry per CDR3 protein. The sample records around 700,000 distinct CDR3 sequences, roughly a sixth being singletons. The source material was blood. This clonotype was obtained from a woman in her 50s with Graves' hyperthyroidism that later progressed to Graves' ophthalmopathy. This chain joins TRBV20-1 and TRBJ2-7, with 8 positions matching TRBD1. CDR3 region: CSAGGQVTYEQYF. In nucleotides, the CDR3 is TGCAGTGCTGGGGGACAGGTGACCTACGAGCAGTACTTC.